This T cell receptor beta chain was obtained from a study of blood T cell repertoires in COVID-19. The protocol was immunoSEQ multiplex PCR, while the TCRdb copy is restricted to in-frame clones and leaves out a portion. The table shows about 400,000 clones, with 85% to 90% occurring only once. There are 14 residues in the CDR3. V lost 1 base, J lost 4 bases, and 10 bases lay in between. Germline assignment: CDR1 SGHAT and CDR2 FQDESV (reference sequence). The V gene is TRBV11-1, the J gene TRBJ2-5; D might be TRBD1 (5 bases). The clonotype originates from a human donor in a cohort sampled during active COVID-19. Sequenced sample: peripheral blood. The CDR3 DNA is TGTGCCAGCAGCTTAGTTGCAGGGCCAGAGACCCAGTACTTC. Amino acid sequence: CASSLVAGPETQYF.